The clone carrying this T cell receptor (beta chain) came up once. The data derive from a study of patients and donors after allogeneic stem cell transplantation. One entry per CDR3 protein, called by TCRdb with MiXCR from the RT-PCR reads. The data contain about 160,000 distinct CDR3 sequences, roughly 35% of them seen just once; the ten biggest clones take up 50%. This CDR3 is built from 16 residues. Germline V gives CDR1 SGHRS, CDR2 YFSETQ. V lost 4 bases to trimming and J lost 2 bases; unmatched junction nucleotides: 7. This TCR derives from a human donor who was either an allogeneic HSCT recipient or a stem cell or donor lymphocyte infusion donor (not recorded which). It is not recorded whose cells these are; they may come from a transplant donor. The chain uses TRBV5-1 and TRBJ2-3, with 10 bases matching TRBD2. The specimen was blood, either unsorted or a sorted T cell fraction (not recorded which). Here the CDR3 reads CASSHGLAEATDTQYF. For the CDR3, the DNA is TGCGCCAGCAGCCACGGACTAGCGGAGGCCACAGATACGCAGTATTTT.